The 7 T cell receptor beta chains reported below all come from one sample, sequenced in a study of post-analysis software for immune sequencing data. Notes on the study in general: In patients, five TRBV segments were more frequent than in controls, with TRBV5-6, TRBV5-1 and TRBV20-1 among them.

cDNA libraries of TCR beta carried unique molecular identifiers. One entry per CDR3 protein, called by TCRdb with MiXCR from the PCR reads. This table holds about 540,000 distinct CDR3 sequences, 34% found once. Antigen specificity for these receptors is unknown. The specimen was blood. These receptors all come from a girl aged 2-17 years with multiple sclerosis.

This clonotype showed up just a few times. V and J are TRBV10-3 and TRBJ2-3; 7 nucleotides line up with TRBD1. Germline lookup yields CDR1 ENHRY and CDR2 SYGVKD. Trimming cost V 9 bases and J 0 bases; bases outside gene matches: 9. The CDR3 has 15 residues. The CDR3 loop is CAIGLGTASTDTQYF. The CDR3 nucleotides are TGTGCCATAGGCCTTGGGACAGCCAGCACAGATACGCAGTATTTT.

The chain is built from TRBV5-1 and TRBJ1-5; the D is unclear. This CDR3 has 13 amino acids. Germline assignment: CDR1 SGHRS and CDR2 YFSETQ. The V and J ends lost 7 bases and 0 bases respectively, with 8 bases between them. The CDR3 here is CASYGYSNQPQHF. DNA of the CDR3: TGCGCCAGCTACGGGTATAGCAATCAGCCCCAGCATTTT.

The chain combines TRBV11-2 with TRBJ1-1; 8 bases agree with TRBD1. In germline, CDR1 is SGHAT, CDR2 FQNNGV. The trim removed 4 bases at V and 3 bases at J, leaving 4 bases unmatched. The CDR3 has 14 amino acids. CDR3 residues: CASSWQGADTEAFF. The CDR3 DNA follows: TGTGCCAGCAGCTGGCAGGGGGCCGACACTGAAGCTTTCTTT. Combining the CDR3 with reference TRBV11-2 and TRBJ1-1 gives the whole variable domain EAGVAQSPRYKIIEKRQSVAFWCNPISGHATLYWYQQILGQGPKLLIQFQNNGVVDDSQLPKDRFSAERLKGVDSTLKIQPAKLEDSAVYLCASSWQGADTEAFFGQGTRLTVV.

This clonotype occurred many times. The chain uses TRBV2 and TRBJ2-7; 9 positions agree with TRBD1. The germline V gene encodes CDR1 SNHLY and CDR2 FYNNEI. There are 13 residues in the CDR3. J lost 3 bases, V lost 10 bases, and 7 bases had no gene match. The CDR3 DNA reads TGTGCCACCAGCGGACAGGGGAACTACGAGCAGTACTTC. Amino acids: CATSGQGNYEQYF.

This clonotype appeared a few times. This rearrangement joins TRBV11-2 to TRBJ2-1, with TRBD2 matching 7 bases. With V trimmed by 1 base and J by 9 bases, 15 bases remained unmatched. CDR1 and CDR2 from the germline V gene are SGHAT and FQNNGV. The CDR3 extends over 17 amino acids. CDR3: CASSLGLRGRGVSEQFF. CDR3 DNA: TGTGCCAGCAGCTTAGGTTTGAGGGGTCGGGGGGTCTCTGAGCAGTTCTTC.

This chain joins TRBV11-2 and TRBJ2-3; perhaps TRBD1 as D (5 bases). V shed 4 bases and J shed 3 bases, with 14 bases lying between them. CDR3 size: 15 residues. The germline V gene encodes CDR1 SGHAT and CDR2 FQNNGV. CDR3 sequence reads: CASSSTPQGTDTQYF. The DNA for the CDR3 is TGTGCCAGCAGCTCAACTCCTCAGGGTACAGATACGCAGTATTTT.

CDR3: CASSQGQGTYGYTF. The CDR3 DNA sequence: TGTGCCAGCAGCCAGGGACAGGGGACCTATGGCTACACCTTC. This chain uses TRBV6-5 with TRBJ1-2, with 10 bases aligning to TRBD1. CDR3 length: 14 amino acids. The V and J ends lost 6 bases and 4 bases, in that order; junction bases with no gene match: 5. Germline V gene lookup returns CDR1 MNHEY and CDR2 SVGAGI.